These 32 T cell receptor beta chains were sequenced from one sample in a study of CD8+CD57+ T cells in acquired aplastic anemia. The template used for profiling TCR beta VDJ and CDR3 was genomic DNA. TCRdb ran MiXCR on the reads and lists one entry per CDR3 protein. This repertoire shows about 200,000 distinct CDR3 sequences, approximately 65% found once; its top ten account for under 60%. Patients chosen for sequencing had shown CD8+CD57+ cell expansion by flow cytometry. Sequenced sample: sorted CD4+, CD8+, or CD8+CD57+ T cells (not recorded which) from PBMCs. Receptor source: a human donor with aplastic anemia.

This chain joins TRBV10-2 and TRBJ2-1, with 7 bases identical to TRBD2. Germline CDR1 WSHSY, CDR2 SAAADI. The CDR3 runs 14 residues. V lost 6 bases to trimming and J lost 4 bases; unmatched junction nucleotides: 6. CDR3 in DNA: TGCGCCAGCAGAGGGGACTACCAATACAATGAGCAGTTCTTC. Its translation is CASRGDYQYNEQFF.

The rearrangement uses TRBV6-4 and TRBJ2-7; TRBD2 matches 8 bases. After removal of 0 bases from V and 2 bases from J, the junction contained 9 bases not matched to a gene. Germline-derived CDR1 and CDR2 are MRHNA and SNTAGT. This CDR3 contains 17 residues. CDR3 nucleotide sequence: TGTGCCAGCAGTGACTCGAGCGGGAGTAAGACTACCTACGAGCAGTACTTC. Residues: CASSDSSGSKTTYEQYF.

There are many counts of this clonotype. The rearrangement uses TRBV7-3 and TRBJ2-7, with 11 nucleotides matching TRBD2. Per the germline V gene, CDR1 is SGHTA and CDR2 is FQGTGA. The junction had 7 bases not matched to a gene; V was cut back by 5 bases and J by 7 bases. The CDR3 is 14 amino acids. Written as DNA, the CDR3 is TGTGCCAGCAGCCGTAGCGGGGGGGCCGGGGAGCAGTACTTC. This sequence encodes CASSRSGGAGEQYF.

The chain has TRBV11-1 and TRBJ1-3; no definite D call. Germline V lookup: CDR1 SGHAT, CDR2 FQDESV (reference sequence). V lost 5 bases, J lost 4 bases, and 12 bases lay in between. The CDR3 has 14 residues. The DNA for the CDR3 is TGTGCCAGCAGCCTTAAGGGCGCGGGAAACACCATATATTTT. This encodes CASSLKGAGNTIYF. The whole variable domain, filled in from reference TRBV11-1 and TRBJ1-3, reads EAEVAQSPRYKITEKSQAVAFWCDPISGHATLYWYRQILGQGPELLVQFQDESVVDDSQLPKDRFSAERLKGVDSTLKIQPAELGDSAMYLCASSLKGAGNTIYFGEGSWLTVV.

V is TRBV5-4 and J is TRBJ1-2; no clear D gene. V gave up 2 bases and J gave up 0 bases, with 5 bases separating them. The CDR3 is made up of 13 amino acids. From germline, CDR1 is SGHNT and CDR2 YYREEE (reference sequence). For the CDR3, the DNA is TGTGCCAGCAGCTTCGACCCTAACTATGGCTACACCTTC. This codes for CASSFDPNYGYTF. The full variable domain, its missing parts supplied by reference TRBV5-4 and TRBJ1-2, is ETGVTQSPTHLIKTRGQQVTLRCSSQSGHNTVSWYQQALGQGPQFIFQYYREEENGRGNFPPRFSGLQFPNYSSELNVNALELDDSALYLCASSFDPNYGYTFGSGTRLTVV.

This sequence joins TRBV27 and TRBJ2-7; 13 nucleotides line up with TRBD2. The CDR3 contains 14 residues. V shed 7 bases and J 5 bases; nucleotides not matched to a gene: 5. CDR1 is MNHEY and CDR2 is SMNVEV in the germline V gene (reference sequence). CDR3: CASIFGLAGDEQYF. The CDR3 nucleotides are TGTGCCAGCATTTTCGGACTAGCGGGGGACGAGCAGTACTTC.

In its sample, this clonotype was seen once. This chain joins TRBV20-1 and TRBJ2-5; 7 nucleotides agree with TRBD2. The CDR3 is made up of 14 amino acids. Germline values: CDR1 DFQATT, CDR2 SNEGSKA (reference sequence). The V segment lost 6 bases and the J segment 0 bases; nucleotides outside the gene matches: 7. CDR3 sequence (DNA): TGCAGTGCGTCGGGAGGCCTCAACCAAGAGACCCAGTACTTC. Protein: CSASGGLNQETQYF.

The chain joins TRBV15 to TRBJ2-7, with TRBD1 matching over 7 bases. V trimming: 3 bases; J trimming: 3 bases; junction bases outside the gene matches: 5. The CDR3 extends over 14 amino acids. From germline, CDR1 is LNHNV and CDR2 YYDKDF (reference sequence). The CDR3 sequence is CATSRETGRYEQYF. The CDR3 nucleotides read TGTGCCACCAGCAGGGAGACAGGGCGCTACGAGCAGTACTTC. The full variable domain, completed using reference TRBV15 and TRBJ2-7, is DAMVIQNPRYQVTQFGKPVTLSCSQTLNHNVMYWYQQKSSQAPKLLFHYYDKDFNNEADTPDNFQSRRPNTSFCFLDIRSPGLGDTAMYLCATSRETGRYEQYFGPGTRLTVT.

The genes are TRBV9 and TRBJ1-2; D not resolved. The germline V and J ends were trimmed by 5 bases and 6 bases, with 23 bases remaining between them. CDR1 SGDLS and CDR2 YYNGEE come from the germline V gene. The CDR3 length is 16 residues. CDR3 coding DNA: TGTGCCAGCAGTTTCTCGGTCGGCAGCGGAGGGAATGGCTACACCTTC. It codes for CASSFSVGSGGNGYTF.

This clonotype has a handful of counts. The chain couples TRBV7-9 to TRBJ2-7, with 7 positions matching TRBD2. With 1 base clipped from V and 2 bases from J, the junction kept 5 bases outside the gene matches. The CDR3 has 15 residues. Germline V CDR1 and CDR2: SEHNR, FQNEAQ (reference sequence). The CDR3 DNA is TGTGCCAGCAGCTTAGGACCTAGCGGAGCCTACGAGCAGTACTTC. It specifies CASSLGPSGAYEQYF.

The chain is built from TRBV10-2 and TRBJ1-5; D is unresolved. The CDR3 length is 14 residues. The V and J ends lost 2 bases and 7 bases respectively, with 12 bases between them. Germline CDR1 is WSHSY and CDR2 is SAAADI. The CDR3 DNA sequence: TGCGCCAGCAGTGAGACCCCGAACGCGCAGCCCCAGCATTTT. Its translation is CASSETPNAQPQHF.

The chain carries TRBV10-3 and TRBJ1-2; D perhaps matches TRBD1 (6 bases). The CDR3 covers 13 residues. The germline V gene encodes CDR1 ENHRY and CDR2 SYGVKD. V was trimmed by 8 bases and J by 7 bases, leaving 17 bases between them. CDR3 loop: CAIGQAGVVGYTF. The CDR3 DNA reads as TGTGCCATCGGTCAGGCAGGGGTAGTTGGCTACACCTTC.

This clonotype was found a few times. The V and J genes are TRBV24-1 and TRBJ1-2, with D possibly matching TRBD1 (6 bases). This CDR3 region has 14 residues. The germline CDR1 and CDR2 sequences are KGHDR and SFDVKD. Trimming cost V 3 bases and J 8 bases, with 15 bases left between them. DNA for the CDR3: TGTGCCACCAGTGATGGGACAAAGCCGGGGGGCTACACCTTC. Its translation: CATSDGTKPGGYTF.

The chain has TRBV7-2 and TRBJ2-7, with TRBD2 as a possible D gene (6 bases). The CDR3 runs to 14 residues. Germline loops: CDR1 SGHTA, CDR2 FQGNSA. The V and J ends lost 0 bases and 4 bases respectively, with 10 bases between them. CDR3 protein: CASSLALGGYEQYF. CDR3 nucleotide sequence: TGTGCCAGCAGCTTAGCGTTGGGGGGATACGAGCAGTACTTC.

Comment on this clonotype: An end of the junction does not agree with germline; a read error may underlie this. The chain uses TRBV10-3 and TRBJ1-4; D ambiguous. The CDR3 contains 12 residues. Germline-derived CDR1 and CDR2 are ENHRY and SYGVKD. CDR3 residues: CAIMAENEELFF. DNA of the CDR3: TGTGCCATCATGGCAGAGAATGAAGAACTGTTTTTT.

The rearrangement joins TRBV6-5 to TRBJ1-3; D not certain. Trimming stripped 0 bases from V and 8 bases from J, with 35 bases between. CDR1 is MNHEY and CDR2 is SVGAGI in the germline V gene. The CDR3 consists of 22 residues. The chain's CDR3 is CASSYSINPASTSRDPRDTIYF. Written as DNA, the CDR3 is TGTGCCAGCAGTTACTCGATTAATCCGGCCAGTACCTCCCGGGATCCTAGGGACACCATATATTTT.

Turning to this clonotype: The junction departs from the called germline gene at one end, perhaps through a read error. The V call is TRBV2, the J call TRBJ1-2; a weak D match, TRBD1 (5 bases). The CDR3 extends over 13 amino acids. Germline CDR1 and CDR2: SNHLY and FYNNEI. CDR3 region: CASSEVGDYSYTF. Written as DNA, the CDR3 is TGTGCCAGCAGTGAAGTAGGGGACTATAGCTACACCTTC. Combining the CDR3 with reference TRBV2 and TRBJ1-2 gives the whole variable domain EPEVTQTPSHQVTQMGQEVILRCVPISNHLYFYWYRQILGQKVEFLVSFYNNEISEKSEIFDDQFSVERPDGSNFTLKIRSTKLEDSAMYFCASSEVGDYSYTFGSGTRLTVV.

The CDR3, as DNA: TGTGCCAGCAGCCAAGTTCACATGGCTGGAAACACCATATATTTT. Translated, it gives CASSQVHMAGNTIYF. This chain links TRBV7-9 with TRBJ1-3, with unresolved D. Trimming shortened V by 5 bases and J by 2 bases, and 13 bases separated the two germline ends. Germline values: CDR1 SEHNR, CDR2 FQNEAQ (reference sequence). CDR3 length: 15 residues. The full variable domain, rest sourced from reference TRBV7-9 and TRBJ1-3, is DTGVSQNPRHKITKRGQNVTFRCDPISEHNRLYWYRQTLGQGPEFLTYFQNEAQLEKSRLLSDRFSAERPKGSFSTLEIQRTEQGDSAMYLCASSQVHMAGNTIYFGEGSWLTVV.

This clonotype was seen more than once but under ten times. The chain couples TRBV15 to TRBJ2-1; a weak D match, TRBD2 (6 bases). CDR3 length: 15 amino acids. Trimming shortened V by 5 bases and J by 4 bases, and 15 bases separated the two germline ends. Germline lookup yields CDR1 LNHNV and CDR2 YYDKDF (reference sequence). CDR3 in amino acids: CATSLTGTEYNEQFF. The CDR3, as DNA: TGTGCCACCAGCCTCACCGGGACTGAGTACAATGAGCAGTTCTTC.

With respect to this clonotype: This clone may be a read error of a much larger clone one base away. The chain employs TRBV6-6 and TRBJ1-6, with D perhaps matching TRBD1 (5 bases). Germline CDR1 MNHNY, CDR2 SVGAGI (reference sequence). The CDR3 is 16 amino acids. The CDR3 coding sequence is TGTGCCAGCAGTTACTCCGGGGGGATGCTGAATTCACCCCCCCACTTT. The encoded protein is CASSYSGGMLNSPPHF.

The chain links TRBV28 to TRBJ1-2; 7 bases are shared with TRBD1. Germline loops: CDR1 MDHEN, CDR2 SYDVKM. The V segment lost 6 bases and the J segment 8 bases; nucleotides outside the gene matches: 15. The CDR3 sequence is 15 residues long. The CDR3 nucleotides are TGTGCCAGCAGGCCAAACAGGGGCCGCTACGGGGGCTACACCTTC. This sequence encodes CASRPNRGRYGGYTF.

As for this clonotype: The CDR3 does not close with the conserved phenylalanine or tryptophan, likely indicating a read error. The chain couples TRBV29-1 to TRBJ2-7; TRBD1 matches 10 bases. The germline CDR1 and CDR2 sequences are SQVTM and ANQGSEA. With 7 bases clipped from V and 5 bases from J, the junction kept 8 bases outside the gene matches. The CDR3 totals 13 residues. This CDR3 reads CSGQGASSHEQYL. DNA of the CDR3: TGCAGCGGACAGGGGGCGTCTTCCCACGAGCAGTACCTC.

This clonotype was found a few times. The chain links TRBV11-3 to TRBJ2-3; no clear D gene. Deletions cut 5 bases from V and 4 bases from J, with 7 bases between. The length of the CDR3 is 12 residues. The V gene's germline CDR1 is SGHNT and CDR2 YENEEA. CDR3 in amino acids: CASSPNSDTQYF. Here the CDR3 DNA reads TGTGCCAGCAGCCCAAACTCAGATACGCAGTATTTT.

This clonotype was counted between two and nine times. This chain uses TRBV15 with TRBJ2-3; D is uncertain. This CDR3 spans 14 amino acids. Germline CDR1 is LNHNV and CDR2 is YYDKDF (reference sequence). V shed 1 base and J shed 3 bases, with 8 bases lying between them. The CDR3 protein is CATSRGTATDTQYF. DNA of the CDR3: TGTGCCACCAGCAGAGGGACCGCTACAGATACGCAGTATTTT.

CDR3 loop: CATSSWGTYNEQFF. The CDR3 coding sequence is TGTGCCACCAGCAGCTGGGGGACATACAATGAGCAGTTCTTC. The chain uses TRBV15 and TRBJ2-1, with D perhaps matching TRBD1 (6 bases). CDR1 LNHNV and CDR2 YYDKDF come from the germline V gene (reference sequence). The CDR3 spans 14 residues. Trimming removed 3 bases from V and 4 bases from J, with 10 bases in between.

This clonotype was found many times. CDR3 DNA: TGCGCCAGCAGTGATTCGGGAACCAATCAGCCCCAGCATTTT. This encodes CASSDSGTNQPQHF. The gene calls are TRBV10-1 and TRBJ1-5; D remains ambiguous. In germline, CDR1 is WNHNN, CDR2 SYGVQD (reference sequence). This CDR3 is built from 14 residues. The ends were cut back, 3 bases at V and 3 bases at J, with 9 bases in the middle.

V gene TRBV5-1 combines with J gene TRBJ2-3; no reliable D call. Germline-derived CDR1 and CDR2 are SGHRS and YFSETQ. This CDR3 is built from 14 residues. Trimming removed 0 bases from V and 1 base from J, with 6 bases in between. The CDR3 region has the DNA TGCGCCAGCAGCTTGGCCGATCGCACAGATACGCAGTATTTT. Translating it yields CASSLADRTDTQYF.

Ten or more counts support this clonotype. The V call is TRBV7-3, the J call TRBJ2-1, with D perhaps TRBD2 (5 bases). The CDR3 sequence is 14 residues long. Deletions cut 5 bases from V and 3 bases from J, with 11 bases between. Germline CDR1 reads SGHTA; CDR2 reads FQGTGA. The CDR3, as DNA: TGTGCCAGCAGCCAAGGAGGTGGCTACAATGAGCAGTTCTTC. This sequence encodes CASSQGGGYNEQFF.

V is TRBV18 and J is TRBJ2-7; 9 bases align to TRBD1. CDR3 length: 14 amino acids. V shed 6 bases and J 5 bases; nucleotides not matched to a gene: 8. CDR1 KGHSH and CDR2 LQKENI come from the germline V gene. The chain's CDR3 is CASSLGQGTNEQYF. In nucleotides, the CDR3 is TGTGCCAGCTCCCTGGGACAGGGTACCAACGAGCAGTACTTC. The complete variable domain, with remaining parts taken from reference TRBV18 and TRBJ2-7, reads NAGVMQNPRHLVRRRGQEARLRCSPMKGHSHVYWYRQLPEEGLKFMVYLQKENIIDESGMPKERFSAEFPKEGPSILRIQQVVRGDSAAYFCASSLGQGTNEQYFGPGTRLTVT.

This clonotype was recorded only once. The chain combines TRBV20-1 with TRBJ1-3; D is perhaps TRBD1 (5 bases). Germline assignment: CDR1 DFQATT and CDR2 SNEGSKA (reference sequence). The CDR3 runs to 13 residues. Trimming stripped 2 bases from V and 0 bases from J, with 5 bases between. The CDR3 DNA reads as TGCAGTGCTAGAACAGGCTCTGGAAACACCATATATTTT. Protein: CSARTGSGNTIYF.

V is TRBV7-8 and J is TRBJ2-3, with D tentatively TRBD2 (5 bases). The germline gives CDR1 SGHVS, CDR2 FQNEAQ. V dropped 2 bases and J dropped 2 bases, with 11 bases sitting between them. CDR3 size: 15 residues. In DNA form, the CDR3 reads TGTGCCAGCAGCTTACCGGGGATACTCACAGATACGCAGTATTTT. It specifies CASSLPGILTDTQYF.

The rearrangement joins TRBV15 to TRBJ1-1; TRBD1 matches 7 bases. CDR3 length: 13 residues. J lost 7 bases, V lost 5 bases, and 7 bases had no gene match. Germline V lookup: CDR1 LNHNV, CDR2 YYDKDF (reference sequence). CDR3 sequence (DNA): TGTGCCACCAGCTCTTTCACAGGGGTTGAAGCTTTCTTT. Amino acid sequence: CATSSFTGVEAFF.